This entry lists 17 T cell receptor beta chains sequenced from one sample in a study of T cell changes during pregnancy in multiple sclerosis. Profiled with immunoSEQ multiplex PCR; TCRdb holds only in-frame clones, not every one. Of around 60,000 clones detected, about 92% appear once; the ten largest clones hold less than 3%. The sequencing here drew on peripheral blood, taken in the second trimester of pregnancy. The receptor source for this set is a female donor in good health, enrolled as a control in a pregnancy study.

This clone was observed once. Here the CDR3 reads CASSFTGNTEAFF. The CDR3 nucleotides are TGTGCCAGCAGTTTTACAGGGAACACTGAAGCTTTCTTT. This chain uses TRBV6-6 with TRBJ1-1; possible D gene TRBD1, 5 bases. The CDR3 contains 13 residues. In germline, CDR1 is MNHNY, CDR2 SVGAGI (reference sequence). Trimming pared 4 bases from V and 1 base from J, leaving 7 bases between.

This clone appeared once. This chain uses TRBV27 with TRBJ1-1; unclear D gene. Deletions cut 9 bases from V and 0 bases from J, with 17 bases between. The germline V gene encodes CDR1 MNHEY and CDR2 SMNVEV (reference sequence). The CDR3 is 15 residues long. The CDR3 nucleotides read TGTGCCAGTAAGCTCCTAGGAGGTATGAACACTGAAGCTTTCTTT. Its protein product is CASKLLGGMNTEAFF.

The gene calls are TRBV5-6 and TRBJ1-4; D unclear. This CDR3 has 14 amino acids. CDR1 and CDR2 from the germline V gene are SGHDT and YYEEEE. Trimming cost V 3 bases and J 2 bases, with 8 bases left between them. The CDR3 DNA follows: TGTGCCAGCAGCTATCTTTCGACTAATGAAAAACTGTTTTTT. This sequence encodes CASSYLSTNEKLFF.

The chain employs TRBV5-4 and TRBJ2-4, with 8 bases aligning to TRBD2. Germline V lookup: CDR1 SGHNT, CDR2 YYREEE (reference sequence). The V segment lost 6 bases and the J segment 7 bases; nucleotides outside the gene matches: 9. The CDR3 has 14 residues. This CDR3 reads CASIGEREWNIQYF. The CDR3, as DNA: TGTGCCAGCATCGGGGAGCGGGAGTGGAACATTCAGTACTTC.

The CDR3 sequence is CASSFLPDTNYGYTF. Written as DNA, the CDR3 is TGCGCCAGCAGCTTTTTGCCAGATACTAACTATGGCTACACCTTC. The chain combines TRBV5-1 with TRBJ1-2; D is uncertain. The CDR3 is made up of 15 amino acids. V lost 2 bases, J lost 0 bases, and 11 bases lay in between. The germline V gene has CDR1 SGHRS and CDR2 YFSETQ.

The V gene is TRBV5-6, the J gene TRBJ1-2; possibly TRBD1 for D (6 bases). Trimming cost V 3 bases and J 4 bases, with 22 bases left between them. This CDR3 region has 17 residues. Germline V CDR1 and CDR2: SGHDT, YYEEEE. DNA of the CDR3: TGTGCCAGCAGCTACCCCGGACGCAGGGGATTAAGCTATGGCTACACCTTC. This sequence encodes CASSYPGRRGLSYGYTF.

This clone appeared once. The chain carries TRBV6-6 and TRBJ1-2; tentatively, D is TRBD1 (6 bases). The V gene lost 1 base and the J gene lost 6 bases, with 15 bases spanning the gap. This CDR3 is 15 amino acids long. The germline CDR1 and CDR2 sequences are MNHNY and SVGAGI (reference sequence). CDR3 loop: CASSYLDRSGNGYTF. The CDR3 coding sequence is TGTGCCAGCAGTTACTTAGACAGGTCGGGCAATGGCTACACCTTC.

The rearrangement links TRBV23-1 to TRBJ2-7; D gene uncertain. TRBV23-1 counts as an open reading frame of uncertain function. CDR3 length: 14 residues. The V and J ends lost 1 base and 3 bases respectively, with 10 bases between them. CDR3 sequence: CASSQFPDDYEQYF. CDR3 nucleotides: TGCGCCAGCAGTCAATTCCCAGATGACTACGAGCAGTACTTC.

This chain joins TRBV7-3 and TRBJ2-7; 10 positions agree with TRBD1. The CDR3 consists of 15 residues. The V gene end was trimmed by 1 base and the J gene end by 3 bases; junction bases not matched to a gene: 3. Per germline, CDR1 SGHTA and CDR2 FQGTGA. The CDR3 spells CASSLSRDRGYEQYF. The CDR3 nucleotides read TGTGCCAGCAGCTTAAGCAGGGACAGGGGCTACGAGCAGTACTTC.

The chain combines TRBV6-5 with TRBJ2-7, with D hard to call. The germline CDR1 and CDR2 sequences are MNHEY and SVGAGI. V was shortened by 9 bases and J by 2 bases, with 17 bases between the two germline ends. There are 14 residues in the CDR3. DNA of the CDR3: TGTGCCAGTACCCGGGTGCGCCCCCCCTACGAGCAGTACTTC. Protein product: CASTRVRPPYEQYF.

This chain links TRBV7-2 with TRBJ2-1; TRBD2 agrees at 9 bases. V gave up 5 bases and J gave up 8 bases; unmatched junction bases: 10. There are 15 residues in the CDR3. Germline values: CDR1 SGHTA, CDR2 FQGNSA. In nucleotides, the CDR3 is TGTGCCAGCAGCCTTAGCGGGGGCCCTCTCTATGAGCAGTTCTTC. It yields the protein CASSLSGGPLYEQFF.

The CDR3 nucleotides read TGTGCCAGCAGCCAAGGCCGCTGGGGGGGATTAAACACCGGGGAGCTGTTTTTT. It codes for CASSQGRWGGLNTGELFF. The chain employs TRBV14 and TRBJ2-2; TRBD2 aligns across 7 bases. This CDR3 spans 18 amino acids. Trimming removed 1 base from V and 2 bases from J; junction bases left unmatched: 10. Germline V lookup: CDR1 SGHDN, CDR2 FVKESK. The full variable domain, its missing parts supplied by reference TRBV14 and TRBJ2-2, is EAGVTQFPSHSVIEKGQTVTLRCDPISGHDNLYWYRRVMGKEIKFLLHFVKESKQDESGMPNNRFLAERTGGTYSTLKVQPAELEDSGVYFCASSQGRWGGLNTGELFFGEGSRLTVL.

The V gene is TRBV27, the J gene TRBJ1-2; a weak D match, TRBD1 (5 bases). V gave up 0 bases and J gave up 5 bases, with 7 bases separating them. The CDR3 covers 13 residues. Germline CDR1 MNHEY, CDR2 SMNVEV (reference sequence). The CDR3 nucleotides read TGTGCCAGCAGTTTATCTGCAGGGTATGGCTACACCTTC. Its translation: CASSLSAGYGYTF.

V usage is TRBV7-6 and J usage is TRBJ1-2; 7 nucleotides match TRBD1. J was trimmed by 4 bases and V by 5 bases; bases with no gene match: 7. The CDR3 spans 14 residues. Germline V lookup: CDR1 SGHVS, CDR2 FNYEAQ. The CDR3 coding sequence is TGTGCCAGCAGCCCGAAGACAGGGCCCTATGGCTACACCTTC. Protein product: CASSPKTGPYGYTF.

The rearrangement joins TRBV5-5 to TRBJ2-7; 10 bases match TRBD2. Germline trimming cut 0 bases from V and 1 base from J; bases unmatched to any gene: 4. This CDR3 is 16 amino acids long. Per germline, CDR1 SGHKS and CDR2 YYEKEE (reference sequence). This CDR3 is CASSLGIAGGSYEQYF. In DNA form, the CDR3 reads TGTGCCAGCAGCTTGGGGATAGCGGGGGGTTCCTACGAGCAGTACTTC.

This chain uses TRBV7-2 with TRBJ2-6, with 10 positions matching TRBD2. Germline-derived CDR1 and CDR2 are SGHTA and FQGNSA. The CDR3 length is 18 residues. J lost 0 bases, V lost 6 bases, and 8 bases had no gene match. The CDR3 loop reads CASRLSLAGVSGANVLTF. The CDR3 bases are TGTGCCAGCAGATTATCGCTAGCGGGGGTCTCTGGGGCCAACGTCCTGACTTTC.

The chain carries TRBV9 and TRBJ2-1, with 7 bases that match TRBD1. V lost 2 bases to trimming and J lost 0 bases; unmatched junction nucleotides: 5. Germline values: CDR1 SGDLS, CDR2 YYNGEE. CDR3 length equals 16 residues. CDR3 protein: CASSVQGGFSYNEQFF. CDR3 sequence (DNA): TGTGCCAGCAGCGTTCAAGGGGGCTTCTCCTACAATGAGCAGTTCTTC.